This T cell receptor beta chain derives from a study of graft-versus-host responses after intestinal transplantation. Turning to the study itself: Isolated intestinal, liver-intestinal, or multivisceral transplants had been given to the recipients. Each recipient received anti-thymocyte globulin induction, then tacrolimus and steroids for three to four years. Findings and caveats of the study: GvH clones detected in recipient marrow included some appearing first in ileum or blood. Graft-donor T cell macrochimerism coincided with high graft-versus-host to host-versus-graft clonal ratios in allografts.

Germline CDR1 and CDR2: MNHEY and SMNVEV (reference sequence). The CDR3 has 16 residues. Trimming at V came to 5 bases and at J to 0 bases, leaving 5 bases not matched to a gene. Note on this clone: What it recognizes is unknown.

Sequenced by immunoSEQ multiplex PCR; TCRdb stores in-frame clones only, minus some. Of almost 85,000 clones in the sample, 91% are singletons; the top ten hold 0.09% to 0.1%. The TCR comes from a human donor who received an intestinal transplant. This sequence joins TRBV27 and TRBJ2-3; TRBD2 matches 10 bases. The sequences come from unstimulated CD4+ T cells sorted from spleen or lymph node cells, collected before intestinal transplant. The DNA for the CDR3 is TGTGCCAGCAGTCCCCTAGCGGGGGCCAGCACAGATACGCAGTATTTT. It translates to CASSPLAGASTDTQYF.